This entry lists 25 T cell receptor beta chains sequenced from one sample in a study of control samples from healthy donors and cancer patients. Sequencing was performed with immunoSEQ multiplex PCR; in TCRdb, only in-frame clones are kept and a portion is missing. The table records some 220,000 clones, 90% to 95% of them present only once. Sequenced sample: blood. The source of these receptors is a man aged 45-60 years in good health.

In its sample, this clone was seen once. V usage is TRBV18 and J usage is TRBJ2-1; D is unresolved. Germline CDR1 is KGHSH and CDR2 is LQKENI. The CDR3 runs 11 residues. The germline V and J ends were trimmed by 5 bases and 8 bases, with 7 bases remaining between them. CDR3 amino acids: CASSARDEQFF. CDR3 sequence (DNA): TGTGCCAGCTCAGCAAGGGATGAGCAGTTCTTC.

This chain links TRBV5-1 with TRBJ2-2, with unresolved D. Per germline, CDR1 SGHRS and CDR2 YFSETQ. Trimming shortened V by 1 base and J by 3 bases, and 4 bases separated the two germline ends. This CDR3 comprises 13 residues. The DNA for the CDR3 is TGCGCCAGCAGCTTGACCGACACCGGGGAGCTGTTTTTT. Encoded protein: CASSLTDTGELFF.

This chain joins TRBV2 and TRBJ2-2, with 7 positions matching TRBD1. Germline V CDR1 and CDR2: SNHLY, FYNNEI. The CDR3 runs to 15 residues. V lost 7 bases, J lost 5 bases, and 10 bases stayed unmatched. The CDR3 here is CASTVQGRLTGELFF. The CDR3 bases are TGTGCCAGCACCGTACAGGGGCGATTAACCGGGGAGCTGTTTTTT.

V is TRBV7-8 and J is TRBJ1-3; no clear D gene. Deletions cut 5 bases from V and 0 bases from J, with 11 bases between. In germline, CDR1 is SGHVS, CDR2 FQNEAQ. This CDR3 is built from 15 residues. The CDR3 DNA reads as TGTGCCAGCAGCCGACGGAGCTCCTCTGGAAACACCATATATTTT. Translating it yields CASSRRSSSGNTIYF.

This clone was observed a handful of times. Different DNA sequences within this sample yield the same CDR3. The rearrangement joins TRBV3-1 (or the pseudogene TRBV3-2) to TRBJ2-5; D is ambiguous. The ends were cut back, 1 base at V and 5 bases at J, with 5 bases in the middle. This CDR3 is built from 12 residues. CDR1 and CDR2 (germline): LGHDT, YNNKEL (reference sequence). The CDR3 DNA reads TGTGCCAGCAGCCAAGGGGGTGAGACCCAGTACTTC. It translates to CASSQGGETQYF.

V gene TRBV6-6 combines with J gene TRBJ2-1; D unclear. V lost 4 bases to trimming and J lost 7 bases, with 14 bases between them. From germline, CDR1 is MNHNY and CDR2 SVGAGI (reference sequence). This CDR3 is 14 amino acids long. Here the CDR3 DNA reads TGTGCCAGCAGTTTACCTCTAATCCGGAATGAGCAGTTCTTC. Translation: CASSLPLIRNEQFF.

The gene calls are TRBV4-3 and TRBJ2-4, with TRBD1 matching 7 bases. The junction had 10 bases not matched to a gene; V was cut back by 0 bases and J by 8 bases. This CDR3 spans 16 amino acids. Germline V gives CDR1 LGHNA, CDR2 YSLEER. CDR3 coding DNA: TGCGCCAGCAGCCAAGAAGGCCCGACAGGGTCAGACATTCAGTACTTC. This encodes CASSQEGPTGSDIQYF.

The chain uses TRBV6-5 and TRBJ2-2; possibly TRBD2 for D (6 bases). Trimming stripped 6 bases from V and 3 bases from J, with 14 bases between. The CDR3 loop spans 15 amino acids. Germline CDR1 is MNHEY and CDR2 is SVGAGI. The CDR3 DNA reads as TGTGCCAGCAGGTGGTCCCCGGGGGACACCGGGGAGCTGTTTTTT. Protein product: CASRWSPGDTGELFF.

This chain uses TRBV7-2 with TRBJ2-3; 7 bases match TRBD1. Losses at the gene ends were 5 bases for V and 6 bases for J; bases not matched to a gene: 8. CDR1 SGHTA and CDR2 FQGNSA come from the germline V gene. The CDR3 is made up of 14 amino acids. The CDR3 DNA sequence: TGTGCCAGCAGCCCCCGGACAGGTCCCGATACGCAGTATTTT. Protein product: CASSPRTGPDTQYF.

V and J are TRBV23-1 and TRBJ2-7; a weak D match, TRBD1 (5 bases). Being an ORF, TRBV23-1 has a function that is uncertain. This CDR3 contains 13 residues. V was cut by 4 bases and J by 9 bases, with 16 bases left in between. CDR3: CASSPPTDSGQYV. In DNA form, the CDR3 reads TGCGCCAGCAGTCCCCCGACAGACTCTGGGCAGTACGTC.

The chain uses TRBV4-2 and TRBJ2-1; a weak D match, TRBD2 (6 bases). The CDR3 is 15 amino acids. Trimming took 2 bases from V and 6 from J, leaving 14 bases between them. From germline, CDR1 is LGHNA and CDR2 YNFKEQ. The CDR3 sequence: CASSQRTGLSNEQFF. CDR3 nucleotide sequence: TGTGCCAGCAGCCAACGGACGGGACTCTCCAATGAGCAGTTCTTC.

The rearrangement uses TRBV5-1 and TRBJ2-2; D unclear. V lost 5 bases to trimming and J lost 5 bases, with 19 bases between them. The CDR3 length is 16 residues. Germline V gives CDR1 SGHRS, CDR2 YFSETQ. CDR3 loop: CASSYGGGMTTGELFF. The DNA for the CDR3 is TGCGCCAGCAGTTATGGCGGCGGAATGACGACCGGGGAGCTGTTTTTT.

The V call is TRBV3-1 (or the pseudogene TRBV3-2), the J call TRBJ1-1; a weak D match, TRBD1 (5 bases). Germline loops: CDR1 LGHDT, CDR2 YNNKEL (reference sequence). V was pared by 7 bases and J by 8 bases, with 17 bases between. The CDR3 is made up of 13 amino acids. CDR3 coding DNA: TGTGCCAGCACCGACCAGACAGAACAAGAAGCTTTCTTT. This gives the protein CASTDQTEQEAFF.

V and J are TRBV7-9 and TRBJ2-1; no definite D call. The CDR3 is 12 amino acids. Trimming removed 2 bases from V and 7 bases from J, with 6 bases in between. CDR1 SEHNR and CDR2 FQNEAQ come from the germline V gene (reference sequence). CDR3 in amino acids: CASSLLSNEQFF. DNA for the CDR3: TGTGCCAGCAGCTTATTGAGTAATGAGCAGTTCTTC. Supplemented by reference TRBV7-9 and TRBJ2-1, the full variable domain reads DTGVSQNPRHKITKRGQNVTFRCDPISEHNRLYWYRQTLGQGPEFLTYFQNEAQLEKSRLLSDRFSAERPKGSFSTLEIQRTEQGDSAMYLCASSLLSNEQFFGPGTRLTVL.

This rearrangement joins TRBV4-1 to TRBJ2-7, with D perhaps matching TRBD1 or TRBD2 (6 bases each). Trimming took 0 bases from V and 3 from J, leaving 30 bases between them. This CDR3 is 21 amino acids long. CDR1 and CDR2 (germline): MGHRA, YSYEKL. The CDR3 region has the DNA TGCGCCAGCAGCCAAGATAGCACGTGTCGGGGAAGGGGGGCTTCCCTCTACGAGCAGTACGTC. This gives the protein CASSQDSTCRGRGASLYEQYV.

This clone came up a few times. The CDR3 here is CASSYDLRWGNEQFF. The CDR3 DNA is TGTGCCAGCAGCTACGACCTCAGATGGGGCAATGAGCAGTTCTTC. The chain carries TRBV11-2 and TRBJ2-1; D not resolved. The CDR3 sequence is 15 residues long. Germline V gene lookup returns CDR1 SGHAT and CDR2 FQNNGV. The V end lost 4 bases, the J end lost 6 bases, and 16 bases lay between the germline ends.

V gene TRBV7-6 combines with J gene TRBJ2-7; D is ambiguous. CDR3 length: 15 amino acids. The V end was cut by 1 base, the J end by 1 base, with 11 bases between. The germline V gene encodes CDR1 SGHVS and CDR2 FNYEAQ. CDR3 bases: TGTGCCAGCAGCTTAGTTGGCTTAAGGTCCTACGAGCAGTACGTC. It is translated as CASSLVGLRSYEQYV.

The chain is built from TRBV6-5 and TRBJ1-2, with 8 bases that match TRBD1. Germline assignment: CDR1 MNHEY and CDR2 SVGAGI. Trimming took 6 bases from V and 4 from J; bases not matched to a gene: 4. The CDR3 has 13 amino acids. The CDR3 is CASSFGTGYGYTF. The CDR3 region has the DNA TGTGCCAGCAGCTTTGGGACAGGCTATGGCTACACCTTC.

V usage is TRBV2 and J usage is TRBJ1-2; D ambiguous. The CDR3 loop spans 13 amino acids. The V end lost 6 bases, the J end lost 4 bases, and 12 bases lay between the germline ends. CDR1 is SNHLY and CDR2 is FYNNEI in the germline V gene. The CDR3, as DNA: TGTGCCAGCAGCGCGGGAGGGAGCTATGGCTACACCTTC. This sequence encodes CASSAGGSYGYTF.

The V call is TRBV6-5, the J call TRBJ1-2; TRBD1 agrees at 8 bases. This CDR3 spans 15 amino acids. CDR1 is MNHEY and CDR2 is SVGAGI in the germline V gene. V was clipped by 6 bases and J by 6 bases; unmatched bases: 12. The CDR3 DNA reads TGTGCCAGCAGACCCCGGGACAGGCATAGTGATGGCTACACCTTC. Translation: CASRPRDRHSDGYTF.

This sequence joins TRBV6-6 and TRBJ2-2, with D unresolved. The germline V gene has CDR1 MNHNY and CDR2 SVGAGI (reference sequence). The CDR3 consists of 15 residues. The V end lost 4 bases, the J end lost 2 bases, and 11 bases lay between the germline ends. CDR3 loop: CASSSPGLNTGELFF. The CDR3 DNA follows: TGTGCCAGCAGTTCCCCTGGTCTTAACACCGGGGAGCTGTTTTTT.

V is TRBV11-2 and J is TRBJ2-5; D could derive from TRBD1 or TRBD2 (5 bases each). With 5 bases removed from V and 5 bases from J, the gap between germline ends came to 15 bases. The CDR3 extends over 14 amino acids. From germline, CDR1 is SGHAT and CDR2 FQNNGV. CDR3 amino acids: CASSPGSPGETQYF. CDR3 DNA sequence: TGTGCCAGCAGCCCAGGGAGTCCCGGGGAGACCCAGTACTTC.

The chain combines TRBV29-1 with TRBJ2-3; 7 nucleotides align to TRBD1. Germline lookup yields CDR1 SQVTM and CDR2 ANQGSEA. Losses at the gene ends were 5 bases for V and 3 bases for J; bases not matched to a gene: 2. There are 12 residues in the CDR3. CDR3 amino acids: CSVLTGTDTQYF. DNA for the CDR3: TGCAGCGTTCTGACAGGGACAGATACGCAGTATTTT.

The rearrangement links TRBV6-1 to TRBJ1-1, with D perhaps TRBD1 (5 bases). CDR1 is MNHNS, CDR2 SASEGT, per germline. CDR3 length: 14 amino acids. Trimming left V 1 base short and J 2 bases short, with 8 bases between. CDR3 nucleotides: TGTGCCAGCAGTGAAGGACAGATCAACACTGAAGCTTTCTTT. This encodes CASSEGQINTEAFF.

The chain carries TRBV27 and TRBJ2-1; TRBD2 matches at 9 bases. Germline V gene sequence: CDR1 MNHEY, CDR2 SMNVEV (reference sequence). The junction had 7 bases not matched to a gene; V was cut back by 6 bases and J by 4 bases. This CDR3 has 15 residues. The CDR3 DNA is TGTGCCAGCAGCCCGACTAGCGGCCAATACAATGAGCAGTTCTTC. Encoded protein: CASSPTSGQYNEQFF.